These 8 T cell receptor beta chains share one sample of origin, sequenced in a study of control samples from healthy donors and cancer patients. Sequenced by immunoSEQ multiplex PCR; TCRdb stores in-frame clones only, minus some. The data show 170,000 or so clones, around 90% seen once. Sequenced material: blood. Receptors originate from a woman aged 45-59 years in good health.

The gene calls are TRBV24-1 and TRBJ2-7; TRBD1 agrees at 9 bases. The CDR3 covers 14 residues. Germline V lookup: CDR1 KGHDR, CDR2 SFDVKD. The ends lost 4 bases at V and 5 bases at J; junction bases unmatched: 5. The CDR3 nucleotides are TGTGCCACCAGTGAGTCCGGGACAGGGAACGAGCAGTACTTC. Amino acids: CATSESGTGNEQYF.

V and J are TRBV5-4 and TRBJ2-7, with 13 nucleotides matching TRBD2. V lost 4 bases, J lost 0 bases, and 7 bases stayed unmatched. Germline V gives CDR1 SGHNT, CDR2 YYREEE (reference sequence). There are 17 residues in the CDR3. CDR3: CASSDRTSGGRSYEQYF. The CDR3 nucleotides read TGTGCCAGCAGCGACCGGACTAGCGGGGGACGCTCCTACGAGCAGTACTTC.

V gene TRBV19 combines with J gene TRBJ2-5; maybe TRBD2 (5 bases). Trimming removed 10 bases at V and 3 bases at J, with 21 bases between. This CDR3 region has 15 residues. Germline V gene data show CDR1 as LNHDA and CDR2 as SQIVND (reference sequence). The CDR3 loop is CATRDHLKVEETQYF. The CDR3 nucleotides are TGTGCCACCCGGGATCACCTAAAAGTAGAAGAGACCCAGTACTTC.

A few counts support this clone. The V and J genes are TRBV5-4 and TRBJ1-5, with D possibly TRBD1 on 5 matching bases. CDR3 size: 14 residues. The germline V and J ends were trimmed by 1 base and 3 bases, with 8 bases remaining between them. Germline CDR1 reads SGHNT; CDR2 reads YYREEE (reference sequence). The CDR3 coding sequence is TGTGCCAGCAGCTTGTGGGGCGACAATCAGCCCCAGCATTTT. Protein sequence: CASSLWGDNQPQHF.

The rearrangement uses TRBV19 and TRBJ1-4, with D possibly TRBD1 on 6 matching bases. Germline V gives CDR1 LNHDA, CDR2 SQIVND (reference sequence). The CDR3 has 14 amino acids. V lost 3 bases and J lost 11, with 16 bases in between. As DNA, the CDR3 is TGTGCCAGTAGTATGGGGGCCACCCCATTTAAACTGTTTTTT. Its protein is CASSMGATPFKLFF. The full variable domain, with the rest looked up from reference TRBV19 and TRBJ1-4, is DGGITQSPKYLFRKEGQNVTLSCEQNLNHDAMYWYRQDPGQGLRLIYYSQIVNDFQKGDIAEGYSVSREKKESFPLTVTSAQKNPTAFYLCASSMGATPFKLFFGSGTQLSVL.

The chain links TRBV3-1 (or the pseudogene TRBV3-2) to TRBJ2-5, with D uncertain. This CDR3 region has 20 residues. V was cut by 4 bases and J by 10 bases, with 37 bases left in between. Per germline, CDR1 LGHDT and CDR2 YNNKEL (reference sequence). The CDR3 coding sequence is TGTGCCAGCAGCCGCGTGTCTACCAACCAAGGGTGGACCCGAAGAGATATCCAGTACTTC. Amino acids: CASSRVSTNQGWTRRDIQYF.

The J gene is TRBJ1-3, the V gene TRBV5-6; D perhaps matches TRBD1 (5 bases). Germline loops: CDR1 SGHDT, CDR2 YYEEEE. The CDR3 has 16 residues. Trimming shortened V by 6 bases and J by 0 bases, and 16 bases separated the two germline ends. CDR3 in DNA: TGTGCCAGCACCCTGGGGCGTGGCAGCTCTGGAAACACCATATATTTT. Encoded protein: CASTLGRGSSGNTIYF.

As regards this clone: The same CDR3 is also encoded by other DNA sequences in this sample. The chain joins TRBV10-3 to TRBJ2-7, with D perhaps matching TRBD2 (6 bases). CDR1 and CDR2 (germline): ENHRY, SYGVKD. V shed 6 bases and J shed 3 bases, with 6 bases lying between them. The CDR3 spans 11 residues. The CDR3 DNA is TGTGCCATCAGGGACTACTACGAGCAGTACTTC. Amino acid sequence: CAIRDYYEQYF.